This T cell receptor beta chain was recorded in a study of shared clonotypes between healthy human individuals. Looked up from germline, CDR1 is MNHEY and CDR2 is SMNVEV (reference sequence). The germline V and J ends were trimmed by 5 bases and 2 bases, with 15 bases remaining between them. This CDR3 region has 15 residues. Per the study methods: Without quality scores, immunoSEQ junctional reads could not be filtered like full-length reads. TCRdb's copy holds only in-frame clones and misses some; the assay was immunoSEQ multiplex PCR. V and J calls and clone size are given by that table; D and trimming were obtained from the DNA. In the table there are roughly 2.2 million clones, roughly 92% of which are singletons.

This receptor was obtained from a man in his late teens or twenties in good health. Some clones in this sample may be carry-over from other donors' samples. V and J are TRBV27 and TRBJ1-2; maybe TRBD1 (6 bases). The sequencing input was naive CD4+ T cells from PBMCs. Subset specified: CD45RA+ positively selected. CDR3 sequence: CASSPRWGLNYGYTF. The CDR3, as DNA: TGTGCCAGCAGTCCGCGTTGGGGGCTGAACTATGGCTACACCTTC.